These 8 T cell receptor beta chains were sequenced from one sample in a study of blood T cell repertoires in COVID-19 (dated by TCRdb to about 2020). Library preparation used the immunoSEQ multiplex PCR assay. In its TCRdb copy, this immuneACCESS table keeps in-frame sequences only and misses some clones. Where compared with another copy, unresolved V genes explain less than half of these, and the others have no known cause. The table for this sample lists under 150,000 clones; about 85% of them were counted only once. 3% to 3.5% of the sample goes to the ten largest clones. Input material: peripheral blood. The origin of the receptors is a man aged 35-49 years with acute or convalescent COVID-19.

V gene TRBV27 combines with J gene TRBJ2-3, with 16 bases aligning to TRBD2. The germline CDR1 and CDR2 sequences are MNHEY and SMNVEV (reference sequence). The CDR3 sequence is 15 residues long. V gave up 5 bases and J gave up 8 bases; unmatched junction bases: 4. The CDR3 protein is CASSAGTSGGGTQYF. The CDR3 DNA reads TGTGCCAGCAGTGCGGGGACTAGCGGGGGGGGTACGCAGTATTTT.

This sequence joins TRBV7-3 and TRBJ2-2; weak D call: TRBD2 (7 bases). CDR3 length: 18 residues. V shed 2 bases and J shed 3 bases, with 19 bases lying between them. Germline V CDR1 and CDR2: SGHTA, FQGTGA. The CDR3 DNA is TGTGCCAGCAGCTTATCTTTCACGGGGGGCTACTACACCGGGGAGCTGTTTTTT. It is translated as CASSLSFTGGYYTGELFF.

This clone was counted only a few times. This sequence joins TRBV11-2 and TRBJ2-1; 12 bases fit TRBD2. Looked up from germline, CDR1 is SGHAT and CDR2 is FQNNGV. The CDR3 is 16 residues long. V lost 6 bases and J lost 2; bases outside the gene matches: 5. The CDR3 is CASRSLAGGAYNEQFF. The CDR3 DNA reads TGTGCCAGCAGGTCACTAGCGGGGGGCGCCTACAATGAGCAGTTCTTC.

The V call is TRBV1, the J call TRBJ1-5; the table's D call TRBD1 went unverified against the DNA. TRBV1 counts as a pseudogene. The CDR3 has 17 residues. This CDR3 is CTSSHLNRGHSNQPQHF. In DNA form, the CDR3 reads TGCACCAGCAGCCACCTAAACAGGGGGCATAGCAATCAGCCCCAGCATTTT.

The chain joins TRBV19 to TRBJ2-7; D might be TRBD1 (6 bases). The CDR3 is made up of 15 amino acids. Deletions cut 5 bases from V and 1 base from J, with 15 bases between. The germline V gene has CDR1 LNHDA and CDR2 SQIVND (reference sequence). CDR3 sequence (DNA): TGTGCCAGTAGTCACCATTCAGGGGCATCCTACGAGCAGTACTTC. Translated: CASSHHSGASYEQYF.

The rearrangement uses TRBV30 and TRBJ1-6; 9 nucleotides match TRBD1. The CDR3 loop spans 15 amino acids. The germline V gene encodes CDR1 GTSNPN and CDR2 SVGIG (reference sequence). V shed 5 bases, J shed 5 bases, and the junction held 7 bases outside the gene matches. The CDR3, as DNA: TGTGCCTGGTCTGTCCGGACAGGGGATAATTCACCCCTCCACTTT. This translates into CAWSVRTGDNSPLHF.

This clone has more than one count but fewer than ten. This chain joins TRBV6-5 and TRBJ2-7; D is undetermined. The CDR3 contains 12 residues. The germline V gene has CDR1 MNHEY and CDR2 SVGAGI. Trimming took off 6 bases at V and 3 bases at J, with 9 bases between the two ends. CDR3 sequence reads: CASRNSLYEQYF. CDR3 DNA sequence: TGTGCCAGCAGAAACTCCCTCTACGAGCAGTACTTC.

The chain links TRBV2 to TRBJ2-2; 11 bases line up with TRBD2. CDR3 length: 18 residues. V shed 9 bases, J shed 0 bases, and the junction held 12 bases outside the gene matches. In germline, CDR1 is SNHLY, CDR2 FYNNEI. The CDR3, as DNA: TGTGCCAGTACAGGGGCAGTACTAGCGGGGGCGAACACCGGGGAGCTGTTTTTT. This encodes CASTGAVLAGANTGELFF.